The clone carrying this T cell receptor (beta chain) was counted a single time. V gave up 4 bases and J gave up 6 bases; unmatched junction bases: 5. Germline CDR1 and CDR2: SGHDT and YYEEEE. This CDR3 is built from 14 residues. The table came from immunoSEQ multiplex PCR; TCRdb's copy has only in-frame clones and leaves some out. In the table there are about 160,000 clones, about 96% of which are singletons. This record comes from a study of cytomegalovirus exposure and HLA in healthy donors. Sequencing was performed on PBMCs. The receptor's source is a woman aged 18-29 years in good health and CMV-seronegative. The chain uses TRBV5-6 and TRBJ2-3, with 10 bases fitting TRBD2. CDR3 nucleotide sequence: TGTGCCAGCAGCGGATCGACTAGCGGGGATACGCAGTATTTT. Translated, it gives CASSGSTSGDTQYF.